A selection of T cell receptor beta chains follows, all from one sample in a study of siplizumab effects on memory and regulatory T cells. Data came from immunoSEQ multiplex PCR; TCRdb stores just in-frame clones and leaves some out. The sample lists about 15,000 clones, roughly 50% occurring once. No antigen has been identified for these receptors. Sample: CFSE-low (dividing) CD4+ T cells sorted from an allogeneic mixed lymphocyte reaction. Receptors originate from a human donor in good health; the cells came from an allogeneic mixed lymphocyte reaction. Each CDR3 is given with its conserved first and last residue. The D gene is left open where the match is weak. For some rows the clone size is stated as once, few or many, or as a class when expanded; others skip it.

cdr3_nt	cdr3_aa	clone_size	d_call	v_call	j_call
TGTGCCACCAGCAGAGGTGGGACAGTCTACAATGAGCAGTTCTTC	CATSRGGTVYNEQFF	few	TRBD1	TRBV15	TRBJ2-1
TGTGCCAGCAGTTACCGGGACGCCCGACATGGCTACACCTTC	CASSYRDARHGYTF	-	-	TRBV6-5	TRBJ1-2
TGTGCCAGTAGTATAGGGACAGGGGGTGGAGAGACCCAGTACTTC	CASSIGTGGGETQYF	-	TRBD1	TRBV19	TRBJ2-5
TGTGCCTGGGGGCAGAATTTTCCCCCCTCGGGAGCTTTCTTT	CAWGQNFPPSGAFF	-	-	TRBV30	TRBJ1-1
TGTGCCAGCAGCTTAGATAGTGGGACGGGCGGGGAGCTGTTTTTT	CASSLDSGTGGELFF	medium-sized	-	TRBV11-2	TRBJ2-2
TGTGCCAGCTCACCGAGACTAGCGGGAGGGCCGGCAGATACGCAGTATTTT	CASSPRLAGGPADTQYF	-	TRBD2	TRBV18	TRBJ2-3
TGTGCCAGCAGTGTAGTCCCAGAGGCTGAAGCTTTCTTT	CASSVVPEAEAFF	-	-	TRBV6-1	TRBJ1-1
TGTGCCAGTAGTACGGACAGGCTCGTCAATCAGCCCCAGCATTTT	CASSTDRLVNQPQHF	few	TRBD1	TRBV19	TRBJ1-5
TGTGCCAGCAGTGGCGGACAGAGGGAGGAGTACTTC	CASSGGQREEYF	few	-	TRBV6-1	TRBJ2-7
TGTGCCACCAGCAGTAGGGACAGTCCTGGGACCCAGTACTTC	CATSSRDSPGTQYF	-	TRBD1	TRBV15	TRBJ2-5
TGTGCCAGCAGTTACTCAGGGGCGAACTACGAGCAGTACTTC	CASSYSGANYEQYF	-	-	TRBV6-5	TRBJ2-7
TGTGCCAGCGGGGATCCAGGTGCGCTTGAAGCTTTCTTT	CASGDPGALEAFF	few	-	TRBV6-6	TRBJ1-1
TGTGCCAGCAGCCCGGAATCTTCCAGTGCTTTCTTT	CASSPESSSAFF	few	-	TRBV7-9	TRBJ1-1
TGCGCCAGCAGCCCCCGGGACACGGGGACCGGGGAGCTGTTTTTT	CASSPRDTGTGELFF	-	-	TRBV5-1	TRBJ2-2
TGTGCCAGCTCACCACAGAGGACAGATACGCAGTATTTT	CASSPQRTDTQYF	-	-	TRBV18	TRBJ2-3
TGTGCCAGCAGCTTAGTTTGGGGCCAGGGAAGGGGCTACACCTTC	CASSLVWGQGRGYTF	-	-	TRBV11-2	TRBJ1-2
TGCGCCAGCAGCCTAGCGGGGGGGCCTAGCACAGATACGCAGTATTTT	CASSLAGGPSTDTQYF	-	TRBD2	TRBV5-1	TRBJ2-3
TGTGCCATCAGCCCAGATTCTAACTATGGCTACACCTTC	CAISPDSNYGYTF	few	-	TRBV10-3	TRBJ1-2
TGCGCCAGCAGCATCCCCGGGGCCCGACGAATCTATGGCTACACCTTC	CASSIPGARRIYGYTF	-	-	TRBV5-1	TRBJ1-2
TGTGCCAGCAGCCACGCGGGGGCCGCCTACGAGCAGTACTTC	CASSHAGAAYEQYF	-	-	TRBV5-4	TRBJ2-7
TGTGCCAGCAGTTGGGACGGACGCAATCAGCCCCAGCATTTT	CASSWDGRNQPQHF	-	-	TRBV6-6	TRBJ1-5
TGCGCCAGCAGCTTAGGACAGACTAACACCGGGGAGCTGTTTTTT	CASSLGQTNTGELFF	medium-sized	-	TRBV5-1	TRBJ2-2
TGTGCCAGCAGTTTATTGGGACAGGGGGCAGTTGGCTACACCTTC	CASSLLGQGAVGYTF	-	TRBD1	TRBV28	TRBJ1-2
TGTGCCAGCTCACCACCGGGGGGCACGGAGACCCAGTACTTC	CASSPPGGTETQYF	-	-	TRBV18	TRBJ2-5
TGTGCCAGCAGTTTTCGGGGGCAGCCCCAGCATTTT	CASSFRGQPQHF	-	-	TRBV27	TRBJ1-5
TGTGCCTGGAGTCCGGGGTGGGGTGAGACCCAGTACTTC	CAWSPGWGETQYF	few	-	TRBV30	TRBJ2-5
TGTGCCAGCAGTTTGTTAGGAGGCGAGCAGTACTTC	CASSLLGGEQYF	-	-	TRBV27	TRBJ2-7
TGTGCCAGCAAACGGGTTTGGGGCTACACCTTC	CASKRVWGYTF	-	-	TRBV6-5	TRBJ1-2
TGTGCCAGCAGCTACACGGGGGACAGGGACAACTATGGCTACACCTTC	CASSYTGDRDNYGYTF	-	TRBD1	TRBV6-6	TRBJ1-2
TGTGCCAGCAGCGCCTCGGGCAGCTTAATCTACGAGCAGTACTTC	CASSASGSLIYEQYF	-	-	TRBV7-2	TRBJ2-7
TGTGCCAGCAGCCAAGCACAGGGAGGTGGCAATCAGCCCCAGCATTTT	CASSQAQGGGNQPQHF	-	-	TRBV4-2	TRBJ1-5
TGTGCTGGCTCTAGCGGGGGATCCCAAGAGACCCAGTACTTC	CAGSSGGSQETQYF	-	TRBD2	TRBV30	TRBJ2-5
TGTGCCAGCAGCTTAGCGGGGGCCCACACAGATACGCAGTATTTT	CASSLAGAHTDTQYF	-	-	TRBV7-9	TRBJ2-3
TGCGCCAGCAGCTTATCACCCGGGACTAGCGGGGGATGGGCACAAGAGACCCAGTACTTC	CASSLSPGTSGGWAQETQYF	-	TRBD2	TRBV5-1	TRBJ2-5
TGTGCCAGCAGCGTAGAGGGGCAGGGGGCCCCTGGGGCCAACGTCCTGACTTTC	CASSVEGQGAPGANVLTF	-	TRBD1	TRBV9	TRBJ2-6
TGTGCCAGCAGCTTAGGTGGCTCTGGAAACACCATATATTTT	CASSLGGSGNTIYF	few	-	TRBV11-3	TRBJ1-3
TGTGCCAGCAGACCGGACAGCACCCCAAGGTCCCAGTACTTC	CASRPDSTPRSQYF	-	-	TRBV6-5	TRBJ2-5
TGTGCCAGCAGCCCAACTCCAGGGGAGCTGTTTTTT	CASSPTPGELFF	few	-	TRBV7-2	TRBJ2-2
TGCGCCAGCACCAAACCCCCGGGGGCAGGGAACACTGAAGCTTTCTTT	CASTKPPGAGNTEAFF	-	-	TRBV5-1	TRBJ1-1
TGCGCCAGCAGCCAAGATTGGCTAGCGGGAGTCGAGCAGTACTTC	CASSQDWLAGVEQYF	-	TRBD2	TRBV4-3	TRBJ2-7